Listed here are 6 T cell receptor beta chains from one sample, sequenced in a study of cytomegalovirus exposure and HLA in healthy donors. Use of 60 Vbeta and 13 Jbeta primers characterized the PCR. Here immunoSEQ multiplex PCR was the method, and the copy in TCRdb shows in-frame clones only, minus some. The listing records 100,000 to 150,000 clones. Sequencing was done on a sample of PBMCs. The receptors derive from a man in his thirties or forties in good health and CMV-seronegative.

V and J are TRBV7-8 and TRBJ2-7; no definite D call. This CDR3 comprises 13 residues. The ends were cut back, 2 bases at V and 4 bases at J, with 9 bases in the middle. CDR1 is SGHVS, CDR2 FQNEAQ, per germline. In nucleotides, the CDR3 is TGTGCCAGCAGCTTAAGCAGACTTTACGAGCAGTACTTC. Translation gives CASSLSRLYEQYF.

This chain joins TRBV4-1 and TRBJ2-1; 9 nucleotides align to TRBD2. With 4 bases clipped from V and 10 bases from J, the junction kept 14 bases outside the gene matches. This CDR3 comprises 16 residues. Per germline, CDR1 MGHRA and CDR2 YSYEKL. The CDR3 loop reads CASSRVEASGIKEQFF. The CDR3 coding sequence is TGCGCCAGCAGCCGAGTGGAGGCTAGCGGGATAAAGGAGCAGTTCTTC.

The gene calls are TRBV29-1 and TRBJ2-1, with D maybe TRBD1 (5 bases). The CDR3 contains 12 residues. Trimming shortened V by 3 bases and J by 2 bases, and 5 bases separated the two germline ends. Germline V gene data show CDR1 as SQVTM and CDR2 as ANQGSEA. The CDR3 sequence is CSVEDTYNEQFF. The CDR3 coding sequence is TGCAGCGTTGAGGACACCTACAATGAGCAGTTCTTC.

The chain links TRBV7-6 to TRBJ2-7; 7 bases line up with TRBD1. Germline V gene data show CDR1 as SGHVS and CDR2 as FNYEAQ. The CDR3 spans 16 residues. V dropped 5 bases and J dropped 2; count of bases not matched to a gene: 12. This CDR3 is CASSPEDRRPPYEQYF. In nucleotides, the CDR3 is TGTGCCAGCAGCCCAGAGGACAGGCGGCCCCCCTACGAGCAGTACTTC.

The chain joins TRBV5-6 to TRBJ2-3; TRBD2 matches 12 bases. The CDR3 contains 14 residues. The germline V gene encodes CDR1 SGHDT and CDR2 YYEEEE. Germline trimming cut 4 bases from V and 5 bases from J; bases unmatched to any gene: 2. The CDR3 region is CASSMGLAGDTQYF. In DNA form, the CDR3 reads TGTGCCAGCAGCATGGGACTAGCGGGAGATACGCAGTATTTT.

The chain couples TRBV10-3 to TRBJ1-2, with D uncertain. There are 14 residues in the CDR3. Germline CDR1 is ENHRY and CDR2 is SYGVKD. Trimming removed 0 bases from V and 8 bases from J, with 13 bases in between. CDR3 sequence: CAISESEVSWGYTF. CDR3 sequence (DNA): TGTGCCATCAGTGAGTCTGAGGTATCGTGGGGCTACACCTTC.